A single sample is the source of the 30 T cell receptor beta chains below, sequenced in a study of PD-1 and CTLA-4 blockade in melanoma. Produced via immunoSEQ multiplex PCR; TCRdb's table is partial and in-frame only. Counted here are around 31,000 clones, around 93% occurring once; the ten biggest clones make up 6.5% to 9.5%. The sequences come from CD8+ T cells from peripheral blood, collected from a patient given anti-PD-1 treatment. These TCRs come from a human donor with melanoma.

The chain employs TRBV7-9 and TRBJ2-1; the D gene could be TRBD1 or TRBD2 (5 bases each). V was trimmed by 3 bases and J by 8 bases, leaving 14 bases between them. Germline V gene sequence: CDR1 SEHNR, CDR2 FQNEAQ (reference sequence). This CDR3 is 14 amino acids long. Here the CDR3 reads CASSFGGLRHEQFF. CDR3 in DNA: TGTGCCAGCAGCTTTGGGGGTCTTCGGCATGAGCAGTTCTTC.

This clone was detected only once. The CDR3 loop is CASSEGLAGGLIENEQFF. As DNA, the CDR3 is TGTGCCAGCAGTGAAGGACTAGCGGGAGGTCTGATTGAAAATGAGCAGTTCTTC. The chain combines TRBV27 with TRBJ2-1; 14 positions match TRBD2. Germline CDR1 reads MNHEY; CDR2 reads SMNVEV (reference sequence). V shed 5 bases, J shed 7 bases, and the junction held 13 bases outside the gene matches. The CDR3 is made up of 18 amino acids.

The genes are TRBV7-9 and TRBJ1-4; D is undetermined. V dropped 0 bases and J dropped 0 bases, with 5 bases sitting between them. Germline assignment: CDR1 SEHNR and CDR2 FQNEAQ (reference sequence). The CDR3 has 15 residues. The CDR3 sequence is CASSLASATNEKLFF. CDR3 nucleotides: TGTGCCAGCAGCTTAGCTTCGGCAACTAATGAAAAACTGTTTTTT. Full variable domain (remainder filled in from reference TRBV7-9 and TRBJ1-4): DTGVSQNPRHKITKRGQNVTFRCDPISEHNRLYWYRQTLGQGPEFLTYFQNEAQLEKSRLLSDRFSAERPKGSFSTLEIQRTEQGDSAMYLCASSLASATNEKLFFGSGTQLSVL.

Regarding this clone: Its ends do not fully match the called genes, so a read error is possible. V usage is TRBV3-1 (or the pseudogene TRBV3-2) and J usage is TRBJ1-6; D is perhaps TRBD1 (6 bases). Looked up from germline, CDR1 is LGHDT and CDR2 is YNNKEL (reference sequence). The CDR3 loop spans 16 amino acids. CDR3 DNA: TGTGCCAGCAACCAAATAGGGGGAACCTATAATTCACCCCTCCACTTT. This gives the protein CASNQIGGTYNSPLHF.

This clone was recorded only once. The rearrangement joins TRBV12-5 to TRBJ1-1; no reliable D call. Germline CDR1 LGHNT, CDR2 FRNRAP. The CDR3 consists of 13 residues. V was clipped by 0 bases and J by 6 bases, with 8 bases between them. DNA of the CDR3: TGTGCTAGTGGTTTGGTAGAGGGATCTGAAGCTTTCTTT. Its protein product is CASGLVEGSEAFF.

This chain connects TRBV5-5 to TRBJ2-7; TRBD1 is a possible D gene (6 bases). CDR1 SGHKS and CDR2 YYEKEE come from the germline V gene (reference sequence). V lost 4 bases to trimming and J lost 0 bases, with 14 bases between them. This CDR3 comprises 15 residues. The CDR3 nucleotides are TGTGCCAGCAGCACCGACAGGACGACCTCCTACGAGCAGTACTTC. Translating gives CASSTDRTTSYEQYF.

V is TRBV5-1 and J is TRBJ2-1, with 8 bases identical to TRBD1. J gave up 8 bases and V 4 bases, and 8 bases lay outside the gene matches. The length of the CDR3 is 14 residues. Looked up from germline, CDR1 is SGHRS and CDR2 is YFSETQ. The DNA for the CDR3 is TGCGCCAGCAGCGCATTGACAGGGGTGGATGAGCAGTTCTTC. Translation: CASSALTGVDEQFF.

The genes are TRBV6-2 or TRBV6-3 and TRBJ2-1; a possible D gene is TRBD2 (6 bases). CDR3 size: 16 residues. Germline V gene lookup returns CDR1 MNHEY and CDR2 SVGEGT. V was shortened by 2 bases and J by 4 bases, with 15 bases between the two germline ends. The CDR3 loop reads CASSYAFGTSYNEQFF. For the CDR3, the DNA is TGTGCCAGCAGTTACGCGTTCGGGACTTCATACAATGAGCAGTTCTTC.

This clone was detected only a few times. The chain joins TRBV7-9 to TRBJ1-1; D may be TRBD1 (6 bases). Germline CDR1 reads SEHNR; CDR2 reads FQNEAQ (reference sequence). This CDR3 comprises 15 residues. V was trimmed by 5 bases and J by 5 bases, leaving 18 bases between them. This chain's CDR3 is CASSPRTDTTTEAFF. Here the CDR3 DNA reads TGTGCCAGCAGCCCGAGGACAGATACGACGACTGAAGCTTTCTTT.

The chain recombines TRBV6-6 with TRBJ2-1, with 9 bases identical to TRBD2. The CDR3 is 14 residues long. Germline trimming cut 4 bases from V and 4 bases from J; bases unmatched to any gene: 2. Looked up from germline, CDR1 is MNHNY and CDR2 is SVGAGI (reference sequence). This chain's CDR3 is CASSLTSGYNEQFF. The CDR3 nucleotides read TGTGCCAGCAGTTTGACTAGCGGTTACAATGAGCAGTTCTTC.

The chain couples TRBV6-5 to TRBJ1-3; D is uncertain. Germline values: CDR1 MNHEY, CDR2 SVGAGI. Trimming removed 5 bases from V and 4 bases from J, with 15 bases in between. The CDR3 extends over 15 amino acids. CDR3 in amino acids: CASSPRRGSGNTIYF. The CDR3 DNA reads as TGTGCCAGCAGTCCACGCCGGGGATCCGGAAACACCATATATTTT.

The CDR3 is CAWSWGTEAFF. The CDR3, as DNA: TGTGCCTGGAGTTGGGGGACTGAAGCTTTCTTT. V usage is TRBV30 and J usage is TRBJ1-1; D might be TRBD1 (5 bases). The V gene's germline CDR1 is GTSNPN and CDR2 SVGIG (reference sequence). There are 11 residues in the CDR3. The germline V and J ends were trimmed by 2 bases and 5 bases, with 6 bases remaining between them. Full variable domain (outside the CDR3, taken from reference TRBV30 and TRBJ1-1): SQTIHQWPATLVQPVGSPLSLECTVEGTSNPNLYWYRQAAGRGLQLLFYSVGIGQISSEVPQNLSASRPQDRQFILSSKKLLLSDSGFYLCAWSWGTEAFFGQGTRLTVV.

This clone was found once. The rearrangement links TRBV2 to TRBJ1-4, with D possibly TRBD1 on 5 matching bases. Germline V gives CDR1 SNHLY, CDR2 FYNNEI. The CDR3 spans 16 residues. V lost 3 bases and J 4 bases, leaving 15 bases between the germline ends. The CDR3 sequence is CASSDNTGLINEKLFF. CDR3 DNA: TGTGCCAGCAGTGATAACACAGGACTGATTAATGAAAAACTGTTTTTT. Together with reference TRBV2 and TRBJ1-4, the CDR3 gives the full variable domain: EPEVTQTPSHQVTQMGQEVILRCVPISNHLYFYWYRQILGQKVEFLVSFYNNEISEKSEIFDDQFSVERPDGSNFTLKIRSTKLEDSAMYFCASSDNTGLINEKLFFGSGTQLSVL.

The J gene is TRBJ2-5, the V gene TRBV7-9; 9 nucleotides match TRBD2. Trimming took 1 base from V and 5 from J; bases not matched to a gene: 5. The CDR3 extends over 15 amino acids. Germline V gives CDR1 SEHNR, CDR2 FQNEAQ (reference sequence). This CDR3 is CASSLGLAGLETQYF. CDR3 nucleotide sequence: TGTGCCAGCAGCTTAGGGCTAGCGGGGCTGGAGACCCAGTACTTC.

This clone has just one count. The V gene is TRBV14, the J gene TRBJ1-1; no reliable D call. The CDR3 spans 14 residues. Germline CDR1 and CDR2: SGHDN and FVKESK. Between the trimmed V and J ends, which lost 0 bases and 0 bases, there was a span of 5 bases. The CDR3 sequence is CASSQDRVNTEAFF. In nucleotides, the CDR3 is TGTGCCAGCAGCCAAGATAGGGTGAACACTGAAGCTTTCTTT. The full variable domain, rest sourced from reference TRBV14 and TRBJ1-1, is EAGVTQFPSHSVIEKGQTVTLRCDPISGHDNLYWYRRVMGKEIKFLLHFVKESKQDESGMPNNRFLAERTGGTYSTLKVQPAELEDSGVYFCASSQDRVNTEAFFGQGTRLTVV.

The chain has TRBV11-3 and TRBJ2-3; 7 bases map to TRBD2. This CDR3 has 13 residues. Unmatched junction bases numbered 6, after V lost 8 bases and J lost 4 bases. Looked up from germline, CDR1 is SGHNT and CDR2 is YENEEA. Here the CDR3 DNA reads TGTGCCAGCTCCGGGACTACGGCAGATACGCAGTATTTT. As protein: CASSGTTADTQYF.

This clone came up once. The chain combines TRBV6-1 with TRBJ2-2; D may be TRBD2 (6 bases). The CDR3 loop spans 16 amino acids. Trimming took off 4 bases at V and 10 bases at J, with 22 bases between the two ends. Germline V gene sequence: CDR1 MNHNS, CDR2 SASEGT. Here the CDR3 DNA reads TGTGCCAGCAGTGGCACCGGGACTCCCGATGGAGAGGAGCTGTTTTTT. Protein: CASSGTGTPDGEELFF.

This chain connects TRBV18 to TRBJ2-2; TRBD2 aligns across 16 bases. Trimming took 5 bases from V and 3 from J; bases not matched to a gene: 12. The CDR3 loop spans 20 amino acids. Germline V gives CDR1 KGHSH, CDR2 LQKENI. DNA of the CDR3: TGTGCCAGCTCATCCCCATCCGCCGGGACTAGCGGGAGGGACACCGGGGAGCTGTTTTTT. This sequence encodes CASSSPSAGTSGRDTGELFF.

The rearrangement uses TRBV28 and TRBJ1-1, with no clear D. The CDR3 has 14 residues. Germline CDR1 and CDR2: MDHEN and SYDVKM. V was shortened by 6 bases and J by 4 bases, with 15 bases between the two germline ends. In nucleotides, the CDR3 is TGTGCCAGCAGCCATACCCGGAGGAGCACTGAAGCTTTCTTT. Amino acids: CASSHTRRSTEAFF.

CDR3 bases: TGCAGCGTTCTACTTAGTCCGAACACCATATATTTT. Translation gives CSVLLSPNTIYF. This chain links TRBV29-1 with TRBJ1-3; D is unresolved. Trimming took 5 bases from V and 7 from J, leaving 12 bases between them. The CDR3 runs 12 residues. From germline, CDR1 is SQVTM and CDR2 ANQGSEA.

This chain links TRBV4-1 with TRBJ2-1; 7 bases agree with TRBD2. This CDR3 has 15 residues. V was clipped by 4 bases and J by 9 bases; unmatched bases: 12. Germline CDR1 and CDR2: MGHRA and YSYEKL. The CDR3 loop reads CASSRSTSLAGEQFF. CDR3 nucleotide sequence: TGCGCCAGCAGCCGGTCGACTAGCCTGGCGGGTGAGCAGTTCTTC.

The chain is built from TRBV6-5 and TRBJ1-5; 8 bases agree with TRBD1. The CDR3 is made up of 14 amino acids. Germline loops: CDR1 MNHEY, CDR2 SVGAGI. V gave up 6 bases and J gave up 5 bases; unmatched junction bases: 6. For the CDR3, the DNA is TGTGCCAGCAGAGTCAGGGGGCACGATCAGCCCCAGCATTTT. As protein: CASRVRGHDQPQHF.

V gene TRBV6-5 combines with J gene TRBJ1-1; no clear D. Trimming stripped 4 bases from V and 3 bases from J, with 9 bases between. Germline CDR1 and CDR2: MNHEY and SVGAGI. This CDR3 contains 13 residues. The CDR3: CASSFGRYTEAFF. CDR3 DNA sequence: TGTGCCAGCAGTTTCGGGAGATACACTGAAGCTTTCTTT.

V and J are TRBV5-4 and TRBJ2-1; 10 nucleotides line up with TRBD2. In germline, CDR1 is SGHNT, CDR2 YYREEE (reference sequence). The V segment lost 0 bases and the J segment 6 bases; nucleotides outside the gene matches: 3. The CDR3 sequence is 15 residues long. The CDR3 protein is CASSLEGLAANEQFF. As DNA, the CDR3 is TGTGCCAGCAGCTTGGAAGGACTAGCGGCCAATGAGCAGTTCTTC.

The V call is TRBV24-1, the J call TRBJ2-1; D unclear. The CDR3 runs to 14 residues. The germline V and J ends were trimmed by 1 base and 0 bases, with 3 bases remaining between them. The germline gives CDR1 KGHDR, CDR2 SFDVKD. The CDR3 is CATSDLDSYNEQFF. The CDR3 DNA is TGTGCCACCAGTGATTTAGACTCCTACAATGAGCAGTTCTTC.

The chain recombines TRBV28 with TRBJ1-1, with D hard to call. Germline CDR1 and CDR2: MDHEN and SYDVKM. The CDR3 sequence is 13 residues long. V lost 3 bases, J lost 5 bases, and 10 bases lay in between. DNA of the CDR3: TGTGCCAGCAGTTTCTCTGAGTGGACTGAAGCTTTCTTT. This translates into CASSFSEWTEAFF.

This clone was detected once. This chain uses TRBV27 with TRBJ1-1; TRBD1 is a possible D gene (5 bases). V lost 5 bases, J lost 7 bases, and 11 bases lay in between. The V gene's germline CDR1 is MNHEY and CDR2 SMNVEV (reference sequence). This CDR3 has 12 amino acids. CDR3 coding DNA: TGTGCCAGCAGTCCGAGGGACGGTGAAGCTTTCTTT. Translating gives CASSPRDGEAFF.

CDR3 sequence: CASDRGLDNSPLHF. CDR3 nucleotide sequence: TGTGCCTCGGACAGGGGGCTCGATAATTCACCCCTCCACTTT. The J gene is TRBJ1-6, the V gene TRBV30; 11 bases map to TRBD1. The length of the CDR3 is 14 residues. CDR1 is GTSNPN and CDR2 is SVGIG in the germline V gene (reference sequence). J lost 5 bases, V lost 7 bases, and 4 bases had no gene match.

The DNA for the CDR3 is TGTGCCAGCAGTGTCCCGGGACAGGGTGGGGATGAGCAGTTCTTC. It encodes CASSVPGQGGDEQFF. The chain recombines TRBV27 with TRBJ2-1; 9 bases are shared with TRBD1. The germline V gene has CDR1 MNHEY and CDR2 SMNVEV (reference sequence). The CDR3 has 15 residues. V gave up 5 bases and J gave up 8 bases; unmatched junction bases: 10.

The J gene is TRBJ1-2, the V gene TRBV27, with a weak D call TRBD1 (5 bases). The CDR3 runs to 17 residues. The germline CDR1 and CDR2 sequences are MNHEY and SMNVEV (reference sequence). V lost 0 bases, J lost 4 bases, and 18 bases lay in between. CDR3 sequence (DNA): TGTGCCAGCAGTTTATCCGGACACCCTAAGGCCTCCTATGGCTACACCTTC. Its translation is CASSLSGHPKASYGYTF.